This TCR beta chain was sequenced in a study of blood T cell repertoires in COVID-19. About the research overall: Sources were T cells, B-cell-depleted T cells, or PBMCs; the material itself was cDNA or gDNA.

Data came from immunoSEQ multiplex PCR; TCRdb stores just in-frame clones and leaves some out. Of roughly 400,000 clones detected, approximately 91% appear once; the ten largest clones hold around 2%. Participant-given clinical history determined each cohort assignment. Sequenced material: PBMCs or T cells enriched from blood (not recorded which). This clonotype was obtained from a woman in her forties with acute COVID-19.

The CDR3: CASSQPTVYTEAFF. The CDR3 DNA reads as TGCGCCAGCAGCCAGCCGACAGTTTACACTGAAGCTTTCTTT. The V gene is TRBV4-1, the J gene TRBJ1-1; TRBD1 is a possible D gene (5 bases). Germline-derived CDR1 and CDR2 are MGHRA and YSYEKL. The CDR3 totals 14 residues. Trimming removed 3 bases from V and 3 bases from J, with 11 bases in between.